Presented here are 22 T cell receptor beta chains from one specimen sequenced in a study of spatial heterogeneity in lung cancer. TCRdb analysed the 5' RACE reads with MiXCR anew, one entry per CDR3 protein. The sample contains about 42,000 distinct CDR3 sequences, approximately 7% of which appear only once. As to time point: sample taken at primary tumor resection. The input material, whole RNA from tumor, nontumor lung or frozen PBMC, was sequenced unsorted. The material sequenced was PBMCs, taken at surgery. These receptor sequences come from a female donor with early-stage non-small cell lung cancer.

The table lists this clonotype with many counts. The chain uses TRBV28 and TRBJ2-7; tentatively, D is TRBD2 (5 bases). V lost 5 bases and J lost 2, with 13 bases in between. The CDR3 contains 14 residues. Germline CDR1 is MDHEN and CDR2 is SYDVKM. CDR3 nucleotide sequence: TGTGCCAGCAGTCAGCGGACCCGCCCCTACGAGCAGTACTTC. This sequence encodes CASSQRTRPYEQYF.

The sample holds many counts of this clonotype. CDR3 residues: CASSLRTGIEETQYF. DNA for the CDR3: TGTGCCAGCAGCTTACGGACAGGGATAGAAGAGACCCAGTACTTC. This chain links TRBV11-2 with TRBJ2-5; 8 positions agree with TRBD1. The germline V gene has CDR1 SGHAT and CDR2 FQNNGV. The J segment lost 3 bases and the V segment lost 2 bases, leaving 5 bases of the junction unmatched. The CDR3 runs 15 residues.

This clonotype was seen only a few times. This chain connects TRBV12-3 or TRBV12-4 to TRBJ2-7; 7 positions match TRBD1. This CDR3 spans 13 amino acids. J gave up 2 bases and V 5 bases, and 3 bases lay outside the gene matches. DNA of the CDR3: TGTGCCAGCAGTCCCGGACAGGCCTACGAGCAGTACTTC. Protein: CASSPGQAYEQYF.

This clonotype appeared many times. The genes are TRBV28 and TRBJ2-5; D might be TRBD1 (6 bases). V was clipped by 6 bases and J by 1 base, with 12 bases between them. There are 14 residues in the CDR3. CDR1 is MDHEN and CDR2 is SYDVKM in the germline V gene. DNA of the CDR3: TGTGCCAGCAGCTCCGGACAGCCCCAAGAGACCCAGTACTTC. Amino acids: CASSSGQPQETQYF. Based on the CDR3 plus reference TRBV28 and TRBJ2-5, the full variable domain is DVKVTQSSRYLVKRTGEKVFLECVQDMDHENMFWYRQDPGLGLRLIYFSYDVKMKEKGDIPEGYSVSREKKERFSLILESASTNQTSMYLCASSSGQPQETQYFGPGTRLLVL.

Many counts were recorded for this clonotype. The chain links TRBV12-3 or TRBV12-4 to TRBJ2-7; a weak D match, TRBD1 (6 bases). This CDR3 contains 13 residues. Trimming shortened V by 4 bases and J by 0 bases, and 7 bases separated the two germline ends. This chain's CDR3 is CASSSGVSYEQYF. In DNA, the CDR3 is TGTGCCAGCAGTTCAGGGGTCTCCTACGAGCAGTACTTC.

This clonotype was seen only a few times. J is TRBJ2-5 and V is TRBV6-5; D call uncertain. There are 11 residues in the CDR3. The V and J ends lost 0 bases and 5 bases respectively, with 1 base between them. Germline values: CDR1 MNHEY, CDR2 SVGAGI. The CDR3 DNA follows: TGTGCCAGCAGTTACTCGGAGACCCAGTACTTC. It yields the protein CASSYSETQYF.

J is TRBJ2-1 and V is TRBV7-2; no reliable D call. V was pared by 6 bases and J by 0 bases, with 9 bases between. Germline lookup yields CDR1 SGHTA and CDR2 FQGNSA. This CDR3 is 14 amino acids long. The CDR3 region is CASSSDSSYNEQFF. The DNA of the CDR3 is TGTGCCAGCAGTTCGGATAGCTCCTACAATGAGCAGTTCTTC.

The rearrangement uses TRBV2 and TRBJ2-3; the match to TRBD2 covers 10 bases. The ends lost 6 bases at V and 0 bases at J; junction bases unmatched: 6. Germline loops: CDR1 SNHLY, CDR2 FYNNEI. This CDR3 has 16 residues. The chain's CDR3 is CASSSSGGASTDTQYF. CDR3 nucleotide sequence: TGTGCCAGCAGCTCAAGCGGGGGGGCAAGCACAGATACGCAGTATTTT.

This clonotype was counted between two and nine times. CDR3 amino acids: CSAHGAGSLNYGYTF. In DNA, the CDR3 is TGCAGTGCCCACGGGGCGGGGAGCCTTAACTATGGCTACACCTTC. V gene TRBV20-1 combines with J gene TRBJ1-2, with D possibly being TRBD1 (5 bases). The germline gives CDR1 DFQATT, CDR2 SNEGSKA (reference sequence). This CDR3 spans 15 amino acids. The germline V and J ends were trimmed by 6 bases and 1 base, with 18 bases remaining between them.

This chain joins TRBV11-2 and TRBJ2-7; 8 bases line up with TRBD1. Germline V gene sequence: CDR1 SGHAT, CDR2 FQNNGV. V lost 0 bases to trimming and J lost 2 bases; unmatched junction nucleotides: 3. The CDR3 has 15 amino acids. CDR3 residues: CASSLDLQGAYEQYF. DNA for the CDR3: TGTGCCAGCAGCTTAGATCTACAGGGGGCCTACGAGCAGTACTTC.

This clonotype was recorded many times. The rearrangement joins TRBV6-2 or TRBV6-3 to TRBJ2-1, with D tentatively TRBD1 (6 bases). The CDR3 runs to 15 residues. V was cut by 7 bases and J by 0 bases, with 13 bases left in between. From germline, CDR1 is MNHEY and CDR2 SVGEGT. In nucleotides, the CDR3 is TGTGCCAGCATAAATGGGGGCCCCTCCTACAATGAGCAGTTCTTC. Translated: CASINGGPSYNEQFF.

CDR3 coding DNA: TGTGCCAGCAGCCTCCGAGGAGGGACTAGCGGGGTTCCTTTCGGGAATGAGCAGTTCTTC. Amino acids: CASSLRGGTSGVPFGNEQFF. V is TRBV3-1 and J is TRBJ2-1, with 13 bases matching TRBD2. After removal of 4 bases from V and 7 bases from J, the junction contained 19 bases not matched to a gene. The germline V gene encodes CDR1 LGHDT and CDR2 YNNKEL (reference sequence). The CDR3 totals 20 residues.

The chain recombines TRBV5-1 with TRBJ2-3; 7 bases are shared with TRBD1. CDR1 and CDR2 from the germline V gene are SGHRS and YFSETQ. CDR3 length: 16 amino acids. V trimming: 0 bases; J trimming: 0 bases; junction bases outside the gene matches: 4. CDR3 in DNA: TGCGCCAGCAGCTTGGCAGGGACAGCAAGCACAGATACGCAGTATTTT. This codes for CASSLAGTASTDTQYF.

The table lists this clonotype with many counts. The chain combines TRBV25-1 with TRBJ2-1; perhaps TRBD1 as D (6 bases). The CDR3 sequence is 14 residues long. Between the trimmed V and J ends, which lost 10 bases and 5 bases, there was a span of 18 bases. CDR1 and CDR2 from the germline V gene are MGHDK and SYGVNS. The CDR3 spells CATLPGTTHNEQFF. In nucleotides, the CDR3 is TGTGCCACCCTACCCGGGACAACCCACAATGAGCAGTTCTTC.

This clonotype was counted at least ten times. V is TRBV20-1 and J is TRBJ2-3; TRBD2 aligns across 7 bases. Germline CDR1 is DFQATT and CDR2 is SNEGSKA (reference sequence). CDR3 length equals 16 residues. V lost 6 bases to trimming and J lost 3 bases; unmatched junction nucleotides: 15. Here the CDR3 reads CSADLAGSAGTDTQYF. The CDR3 DNA reads TGCAGTGCCGATTTAGCGGGTTCCGCGGGGACAGATACGCAGTATTTT.

A few counts support this clonotype. This chain uses TRBV12-3 or TRBV12-4 with TRBJ2-3; tentatively, D is TRBD1 (5 bases). With 2 bases removed from V and 0 bases from J, the gap between germline ends came to 9 bases. The CDR3 covers 15 residues. CDR3 sequence: CASSLRGISTDTQYF. The CDR3 DNA sequence: TGTGCCAGCAGTTTAAGGGGAATCAGCACAGATACGCAGTATTTT.

This clonotype was detected ten times or more. The chain combines TRBV6-4 with TRBJ2-1; no clear D. The CDR3 spans 10 residues. Deletions cut 4 bases from V and 14 bases from J, with 9 bases between. Germline V CDR1 and CDR2: MRHNA, SNTAGT. In DNA form, the CDR3 reads TGTGCCAGCAGTGGTTATGGGGAGTTCTTC. This codes for CASSGYGEFF.

This clonotype was seen more than once but under ten times. V gene TRBV6-1 combines with J gene TRBJ1-2; 9 bases match TRBD1. This CDR3 contains 12 residues. CDR1 and CDR2 from the germline V gene are MNHNS and SASEGT. V gave up 4 bases and J gave up 12 bases; unmatched junction bases: 6. The chain's CDR3 is CASSGRDRVHTF. In DNA form, the CDR3 reads TGTGCCAGCAGTGGGAGGGACAGGGTCCACACCTTC.

In this sample, this clonotype turned up many times. The CDR3 region is CSVEREQGRSYEQYF. CDR3 in DNA: TGCAGCGTTGAACGGGAGCAGGGTAGATCCTACGAGCAGTACTTC. The V and J genes are TRBV29-1 and TRBJ2-7, with D tentatively TRBD2 (6 bases). Germline lookup yields CDR1 SQVTM and CDR2 ANQGSEA. The CDR3 length is 15 residues. Trimming took off 2 bases at V and 1 base at J, with 15 bases between the two ends.

This clonotype has ten or more counts. The chain recombines TRBV12-5 with TRBJ2-4; D may be TRBD1 or TRBD2 (5 bases each). Germline lookup yields CDR1 LGHNT and CDR2 FRNRAP. V lost 1 base and J lost 6, with 13 bases in between. The CDR3 loop spans 15 amino acids. As DNA, the CDR3 is TGTGCTAGTGGTTTGGGGGACGCGTTAGGAAACATTCAGTACTTC. Protein sequence: CASGLGDALGNIQYF.

This clonotype was seen ten or more times. V is TRBV6-1 and J is TRBJ2-3; the match to TRBD2 covers 14 bases. The CDR3 is 17 amino acids. Trimming removed 5 bases from V and 1 base from J; junction bases left unmatched: 5. In germline, CDR1 is MNHNS, CDR2 SASEGT. The CDR3 protein is CASSQGGLAGGTDTQYF. Written as DNA, the CDR3 is TGTGCCAGCAGTCAAGGGGGACTAGCGGGGGGCACAGATACGCAGTATTTT.

The rearrangement uses TRBV14 and TRBJ2-2; 7 bases match TRBD2. Germline-derived CDR1 and CDR2 are SGHDN and FVKESK. V shed 1 base and J 3 bases; nucleotides not matched to a gene: 8. The CDR3 contains 17 residues. DNA of the CDR3: TGTGCCAGCAGCCAAGGGAGGTCAGCGGGGCACACCGGGGAGCTGTTTTTT. Translated: CASSQGRSAGHTGELFF.